These T cell receptor beta chains were read from a single sample in a study of CD8+CD57+ T cells in acquired aplastic anemia. Using its own MiXCR run on the reads, TCRdb lists one record per CDR3 protein. This table has about 58,000 distinct CDR3 sequences, 57% appearing once. The sample comprised sorted CD4+, CD8+, or CD8+CD57+ T cells (not recorded which) from PBMCs. The receptors here all came from a human donor with aplastic anemia. CDR3s include the opening cysteine and the closing phenylalanine or tryptophan. A D gene is named only where the DNA matches it firmly. The size field is filled for only some rows; it gives once, few, many or a size class.

J	V	size	D	CDR3	DNA
TRBJ2-1	TRBV15	NA	TRBD1	CATSKNRGSYNEQFF	TGTGCCACCAGCAAAAACAGGGGGTCCTACAATGAGCAGTTCTTC
TRBJ1-1	TRBV11-3	few	TRBD1	CASSLGQNTEASF	TGTGCCAGCAGCTTGGGACAGAACACTGAAGCTTCCTTT
TRBJ2-3	TRBV6-1	NA	NA	CASSTASVRLDTQYF	TGTGCCAGCAGCACTGCTAGCGTTCGTTTAGATACGCAGTATTTT
TRBJ2-5	TRBV5-5	many	TRBD1	CASSLGGTGSPQETQYF	TGTGCCAGCAGCTTGGGGGGGACAGGGTCCCCCCAAGAGACCCAGTACTTC
TRBJ1-2	TRBV19	NA	NA	CASKGQGGYGYTF	TGTGCCAGTAAGGGGCAGGGCGGATATGGCTACACCTTC
TRBJ2-7	TRBV7-6	NA	TRBD2	CASSPWGGSNYEQYF	TGTGCCAGCAGCCCCTGGGGGGGGTCGAACTACGAGCAGTACTTC
TRBJ2-7	TRBV10-3	once	TRBD2	CATERGEGRGGEQYF	TGTGCCACAGAGCGGGGGGAGGGACGCGGAGGCGAGCAGTACTTC
TRBJ2-3	TRBV4-2	many	NA	CASSQLTRDTQYF	TGTGCCAGCAGCCAGCTCACGCGTGATACGCAGTATTTT
TRBJ1-1	TRBV24-1	NA	NA	CATSAWADTEAFF	TGTGCCACCAGTGCTTGGGCAGACACTGAAGCTTTCTTT
TRBJ2-3	TRBV2	few	TRBD2	CASSGLAGITDTQYF	TGTGCCAGCAGTGGACTAGCGGGGATCACAGATACGCAGTATTTT
TRBJ1-2	TRBV5-6	many	NA	CASSLDWVSGYTF	TGTGCCAGCAGCTTGGATTGGGTGTCTGGCTACACCTTC
TRBJ2-3	TRBV6-4	few	TRBD2	CASSDSRGGTDTQYF	TGTGCCAGCAGTGACTCGCGGGGGGGCACAGATACGCAGTATTTT
TRBJ1-3	TRBV24-1	NA	NA	CATGRASGNTIYF	TGTGCCACCGGACGAGCCTCTGGAAACACCATATATTTT
TRBJ1-2	TRBV15	NA	TRBD1	CATSRDQGADGYTF	TGTGCCACCAGCAGAGATCAGGGGGCGGATGGCTACACCTTC
TRBJ2-1	TRBV2	NA	NA	CASSEGGLINEQFF	TGTGCCAGCAGTGAAGGAGGGTTGATCAATGAGCAGTTCTTC
TRBJ2-7	TRBV20-1	NA	NA	CSASPSRDEQYF	TGCAGTGCTAGCCCATCTCGCGACGAGCAGTACTTC
TRBJ1-6	TRBV11-2	few	NA	CASSLEGLGSSYNSPLHF	TGTGCCAGCAGCTTAGAGGGACTCGGGAGCTCCTATAATTCACCCCTCCACTTT
TRBJ1-6	TRBV15	few	NA	CATSRESSYNSPLHF	TGTGCCACCAGCAGAGAGAGCTCCTATAATTCACCCCTCCACTTT
TRBJ1-1	TRBV5-1	NA	TRBD1	CASSPDRAAMNTEAFF	TGCGCCAGCAGCCCAGACAGGGCTGCCATGAACACTGAAGCTTTCTTT
TRBJ2-5	TRBV24-1	once	NA	CATSDPKVLLGETQYF	TGTGCCACCAGTGACCCGAAGGTCCTTTTGGGAGAGACCCAGTACTTC
TRBJ1-1	TRBV12-3/TRBV12-4	many	NA	CASSSPINTEAFF	TGTGCCAGCAGTTCCCCAATAAACACTGAAGCTTTCTTT
TRBJ2-1	TRBV12-3/TRBV12-4	NA	NA	CASSRDGVWNEQFF	TGTGCCAGCAGCCGAGACGGGGTATGGAATGAGCAGTTCTTC
TRBJ2-7	TRBV2	NA	NA	CASRGLLVGSYEQYF	TGTGCCAGCAGGGGACTTCTAGTAGGGTCCTACGAGCAGTACTTC
TRBJ1-4	TRBV9	many	NA	CASSVSGNNEKLFF	TGTGCCAGCAGCGTATCCGGGAATAATGAAAAACTGTTTTTT